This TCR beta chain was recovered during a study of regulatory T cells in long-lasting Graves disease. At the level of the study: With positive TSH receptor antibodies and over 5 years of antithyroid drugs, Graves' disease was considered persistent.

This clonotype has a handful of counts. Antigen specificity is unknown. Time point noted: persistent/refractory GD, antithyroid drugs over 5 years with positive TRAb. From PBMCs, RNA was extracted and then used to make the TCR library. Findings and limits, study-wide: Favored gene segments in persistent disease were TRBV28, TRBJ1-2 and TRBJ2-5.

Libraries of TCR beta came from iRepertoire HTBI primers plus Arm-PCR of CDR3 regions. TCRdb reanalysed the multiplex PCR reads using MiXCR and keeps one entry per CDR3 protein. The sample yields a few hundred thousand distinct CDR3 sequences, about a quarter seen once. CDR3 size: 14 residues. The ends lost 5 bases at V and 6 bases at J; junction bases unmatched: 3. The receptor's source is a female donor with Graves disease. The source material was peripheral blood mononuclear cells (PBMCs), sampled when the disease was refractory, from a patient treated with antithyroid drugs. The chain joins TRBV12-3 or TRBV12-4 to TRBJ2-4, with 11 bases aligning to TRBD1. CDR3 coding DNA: TGTGCCAGCAGTCCGGGACAGGGGGTAAACATTCAGTACTTC. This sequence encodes CASSPGQGVNIQYF.